Here is one TCR beta chain with its context. These data belong to a study of shared clonotypes between healthy human individuals. Produced via immunoSEQ multiplex PCR; TCRdb's table is partial and in-frame only. The repertoire holds about 600,000 clones, with around 77% as singletons. Germline values: CDR1 MNHNS, CDR2 SASEGT. The CDR3 length is 15 residues. V was trimmed by 6 bases and J by 3 bases, leaving 16 bases between them. The chain has TRBV6-1 and TRBJ2-3, with TRBD2 as a possible D gene (6 bases). This receptor was identified in a woman aged 40 to 50 in good health. Some clones in this sample may be carry-over from other donors' samples. Material for sequencing was PBMCs. The DNA of the CDR3 is TGTGCCAGCAGGCCTCCGGGGGACCCTACAGATACGCAGTATTTT. Protein: CASRPPGDPTDTQYF.